One and the same sample provided the 15 T cell receptor beta chains below, sequenced in a study of T cells in Graves' hyperthyroidism and ophthalmopathy. Amplification of TCR beta CDR3 regions was performed using RNA transcripts as template. The TCR CDR3 first-round RT-PCR relied on the HTBI primer set. TCRdb reprocessed the multiplex PCR reads with MiXCR, giving one entry per CDR3 protein. This table has approximately 380,000 distinct CDR3 sequences, over 12% appearing once. Material for sequencing was blood. The origin of the receptors is a man in his forties or fifties with Graves' ophthalmopathy.

This clonotype was counted a few times. The CDR3 reads CASSGTSRTSGRYEQFF. The CDR3, as DNA: TGTGCCAGCAGTGGCACTTCCCGGACTAGCGGGAGATATGAGCAGTTCTTC. J is TRBJ2-1 and V is TRBV6-1, with 13 nucleotides matching TRBD2. The germline gives CDR1 MNHNS, CDR2 SASEGT. CDR3 length: 17 residues. V trimming: 4 bases; J trimming: 8 bases; junction bases outside the gene matches: 11.

This clonotype showed up many times. This sequence joins TRBV4-2 and TRBJ2-5; maybe TRBD2 (6 bases). CDR1 LGHNA and CDR2 YNFKEQ come from the germline V gene. V was trimmed by 0 bases and J by 5 bases, leaving 16 bases between them. This CDR3 is 16 amino acids long. The CDR3 loop is CASSQEGPRAGETQYF. CDR3 bases: TGTGCCAGCAGCCAAGAGGGTCCAAGGGCGGGGGAGACCCAGTACTTC.

The sample holds many counts of this clonotype. This chain joins TRBV2 and TRBJ2-1, with D unclear. The CDR3 runs to 12 residues. Germline values: CDR1 SNHLY, CDR2 FYNNEI. V was shortened by 4 bases and J by 7 bases, with 8 bases between the two germline ends. Here the CDR3 reads CASSGGGNEQFF. The CDR3 DNA reads as TGTGCCAGCAGTGGGGGTGGGAATGAGCAGTTCTTC. The variable domain in full, with the rest retrieved from reference TRBV2 and TRBJ2-1, is EPEVTQTPSHQVTQMGQEVILRCVPISNHLYFYWYRQILGQKVEFLVSFYNNEISEKSEIFDDQFSVERPDGSNFTLKIRSTKLEDSAMYFCASSGGGNEQFFGPGTRLTVL.

This clonotype has a count of ten or more. The rearrangement links TRBV11-3 to TRBJ2-7, with D perhaps matching TRBD2 (5 bases). Germline V gives CDR1 SGHNT, CDR2 YENEEA. The CDR3 is 15 amino acids. Deletions cut 4 bases from V and 1 base from J, with 14 bases between. This CDR3 is CASSYLSGGSYEQYF. The DNA for the CDR3 is TGTGCCAGCAGCTATCTCAGCGGCGGATCCTACGAGCAGTACTTC.

The CDR3, as DNA: TGTGCCAGCAGCTCGCCGGGACAGGGAACCTTGTGGGGTGGCTACACCTTC. Amino acids: CASSSPGQGTLWGGYTF. The V call is TRBV9, the J call TRBJ1-2; 9 bases match TRBD1. Germline V gene sequence: CDR1 SGDLS, CDR2 YYNGEE. V was pared by 4 bases and J by 7 bases, with 17 bases of the junction left unmatched. This CDR3 region has 17 residues.

This clonotype was picked up a small number of times. The rearrangement links TRBV29-1 to TRBJ1-6; D may be TRBD1 (5 bases). Germline lookup yields CDR1 SQVTM and CDR2 ANQGSEA. The V gene lost 7 bases and the J gene lost 7 bases, with 14 bases spanning the gap. The CDR3 runs 13 residues. The CDR3, as DNA: TGCAGCGCAAAAGGGGATCCGAATTCACCCCTCCACTTT. Residues: CSAKGDPNSPLHF. Combining the CDR3 with reference TRBV29-1 and TRBJ1-6 gives the whole variable domain SAVISQKPSRDICQRGTSLTIQCQVDSQVTMMFWYRQQPGQSLTLIATANQGSEATYESGFVIDKFPISRPNLTFSTLTVSNMSPEDSSIYLCSAKGDPNSPLHFGNGTRLTVT.

This clonotype was recorded at least ten times. The chain employs TRBV3-1 and TRBJ2-7; the D gene is possibly TRBD2 (5 bases). Between the trimmed V and J ends, which lost 2 bases and 0 bases, there was a span of 14 bases. The V gene's germline CDR1 is LGHDT and CDR2 YNNKEL (reference sequence). The CDR3 has 16 residues. The CDR3 reads CASSQWRGGSSYEQYF. Here the CDR3 DNA reads TGTGCCAGCAGCCAATGGAGAGGAGGAAGCTCCTACGAGCAGTACTTC.

The sample holds a few counts of this clonotype. The rearrangement joins TRBV12-3 or TRBV12-4 to TRBJ2-7; 7 nucleotides agree with TRBD2. CDR3 size: 14 residues. J gave up 3 bases and V 6 bases, and 8 bases lay outside the gene matches. The CDR3 is CASSLGGSIYEQYF. CDR3 sequence (DNA): TGTGCCAGCAGCCTGGGAGGGTCTATCTACGAGCAGTACTTC.

This clonotype occurred a few times. The chain uses TRBV5-5 and TRBJ2-7; 7 bases line up with TRBD1. The germline CDR1 and CDR2 sequences are SGHKS and YYEKEE (reference sequence). Unmatched junction bases numbered 14, after V lost 4 bases and J lost 4 bases. The CDR3 covers 16 residues. In DNA form, the CDR3 reads TGTGCCAGCAGCAGGCAGGACAGGTCCTTTTTATACGAGCAGTACTTC. Translating it yields CASSRQDRSFLYEQYF. Combining the CDR3 with reference TRBV5-5 and TRBJ2-7 gives the whole variable domain DAGVTQSPTHLIKTRGQQVTLRCSPISGHKSVSWYQQVLGQGPQFIFQYYEKEERGRGNFPDRFSARQFPNYSSELNVNALLLGDSALYLCASSRQDRSFLYEQYFGPGTRLTVT.

This clonotype was observed a handful of times. The rearrangement links TRBV19 to TRBJ2-7, with D perhaps matching TRBD2 (6 bases). The CDR3 contains 15 residues. The germline gives CDR1 LNHDA, CDR2 SQIVND (reference sequence). The V end lost 3 bases, the J end lost 0 bases, and 12 bases lay between the germline ends. CDR3 loop: CASSIEPGLSYEQYF. CDR3 bases: TGTGCCAGTAGTATTGAACCGGGACTCTCCTACGAGCAGTACTTC.

This clonotype turned up a few times. This sequence joins TRBV29-1 and TRBJ2-7; 7 bases map to TRBD1. Germline V gene lookup returns CDR1 SQVTM and CDR2 ANQGSEA. V was clipped by 0 bases and J by 3 bases; unmatched bases: 5. This CDR3 has 14 residues. The CDR3 spells CSVEDTGESYEQYF. In DNA form, the CDR3 reads TGCAGCGTTGAAGATACAGGGGAAAGCTACGAGCAGTACTTC.

The chain is built from TRBV30 and TRBJ2-2; D perhaps matches TRBD2 (5 bases). Germline V gene sequence: CDR1 GTSNPN, CDR2 SVGIG (reference sequence). The CDR3 runs to 16 residues. The ends were cut back, 5 bases at V and 1 base at J, with 17 bases in the middle. The CDR3 spells CAWDKTGLKNTGELFF. The CDR3 DNA reads as TGTGCCTGGGATAAGACCGGACTGAAGAACACCGGGGAGCTGTTTTTT. The variable domain in full, completed from reference TRBV30 and TRBJ2-2, reads SQTIHQWPATLVQPVGSPLSLECTVEGTSNPNLYWYRQAAGRGLQLLFYSVGIGQISSEVPQNLSASRPQDRQFILSSKKLLLSDSGFYLCAWDKTGLKNTGELFFGEGSRLTVL.

In its sample, this clonotype was seen many times. This chain connects TRBV14 to TRBJ2-5, with 8 bases matching TRBD2. With V trimmed by 4 bases and J by 4 bases, 5 bases remained unmatched. The length of the CDR3 is 14 residues. Germline V lookup: CDR1 SGHDN, CDR2 FVKESK. CDR3 sequence (DNA): TGTGCCAGCAGCCTAGGCAGCGGGAGAGAGACCCAGTACTTC. Amino acids: CASSLGSGRETQYF.

This clonotype was seen at least ten times. The rearrangement links TRBV11-2 to TRBJ2-1; D remains ambiguous. Trimming took 5 bases from V and 9 from J, leaving 11 bases between them. The CDR3 runs to 12 residues. CDR1 is SGHAT, CDR2 FQNNGV, per germline. The CDR3 DNA reads TGTGCCAGCAGCCAAAGTGTCCTTGAGCAGTTCTTC. This sequence encodes CASSQSVLEQFF.

The table lists this clonotype with many counts. The rearrangement uses TRBV4-1 and TRBJ1-2, with D tentatively TRBD1 (5 bases). V was clipped by 0 bases and J by 4 bases, with 15 bases between them. This CDR3 is 16 amino acids long. Germline CDR1 is MGHRA and CDR2 is YSYEKL. The CDR3 DNA reads TGCGCCAGCAGCCAAGAAGGGGCGAATCTGCGCTATGGCTACACCTTC. It translates to CASSQEGANLRYGYTF.